Listed below are T cell receptor beta chains from one sample, sequenced in a study of T cells after yellow fever vaccination. TCRdb reprocessed the 5' RACE reads via MiXCR and lists one record per CDR3 protein. The sample shows more than 300,000 distinct CDR3 sequences, roughly a tenth of them seen only once. Specimen: CD4+ T cells sorted from PBMCs, collected 45 days after the yellow fever booster vaccination. These receptors all come from a young man who received the YFV17D yellow fever vaccine. The CDR3 runs from the conserved cysteine through the conserved F or W. Each record gives: V gene, D gene, clone size, J gene, CDR3 DNA, CDR3 protein. A D gene is named only where the DNA matches it firmly. The size of a clone is reported for some rows only, either as once, few or many, or as a class for expanded clones.

v_call: TRBV7-9; d_call: .; clone_size: few; j_call: TRBJ1-3; cdr3_nt: TGTGCCAGCGAGGGGCGGCACTCTGGAAACACCATATATTTT; cdr3_aa: CASEGRHSGNTIYF
v_call: TRBV7-2; d_call: .; clone_size: few; j_call: TRBJ1-6; cdr3_nt: TGTGCCAGCAGCTTATTCTCGGGAGGCAGTGGATCACCCCTCCACTTT; cdr3_aa: CASSLFSGGSGSPLHF
v_call: TRBV20-1; d_call: TRBD1; clone_size: .; j_call: TRBJ1-6; cdr3_nt: TGCAGTGCTAGGGACAGGGATGAATCACCCCTCCACTTT; cdr3_aa: CSARDRDESPLHF
v_call: TRBV2; d_call: TRBD2; clone_size: .; j_call: TRBJ2-1; cdr3_nt: TGTGCCAGCAGTCGTCCTAGCGGGGGCAATGAGCAGTTCTTC; cdr3_aa: CASSRPSGGNEQFF
v_call: TRBV3-2; d_call: .; clone_size: few; j_call: TRBJ2-2; cdr3_nt: TGTGCCACCGAAACCCCCGGGACAGGGTTTGTTTTGGGGACCGGGGAGCTGTTTTTT; cdr3_aa: CATETPGTGFVLGTGELFF
v_call: TRBV2; d_call: .; clone_size: .; j_call: TRBJ2-5; cdr3_nt: TGTGCCAGCAGGGCGGGGAGCCAAAAAGAGACCCAGTACTTC; cdr3_aa: CASRAGSQKETQYF
v_call: TRBV20-1; d_call: .; clone_size: few; j_call: TRBJ1-1; cdr3_nt: TGCAGTGCTAGAGATTCATGGAACACTGAAGCTTTCTTT; cdr3_aa: CSARDSWNTEAFF
v_call: TRBV4-3; d_call: .; clone_size: .; j_call: TRBJ2-5; cdr3_nt: TGCGCCAGCAGCCAAGCCCCGCCCTTCATCGGAGAGACCCAGTACTTC; cdr3_aa: CASSQAPPFIGETQYF
v_call: TRBV18; d_call: .; clone_size: many; j_call: TRBJ1-1; cdr3_nt: TGTGCCAGCTCACCATTTAAGGGCACTGAAGCTTTCTTT; cdr3_aa: CASSPFKGTEAFF
v_call: TRBV3-1; d_call: .; clone_size: many; j_call: TRBJ2-1; cdr3_nt: TGTGCCAGCAGCCAAATGGGGGGGCCTTACAATGAGCAGTTCTTC; cdr3_aa: CASSQMGGPYNEQFF
v_call: TRBV12-3/TRBV12-4; d_call: .; clone_size: many; j_call: TRBJ2-3; cdr3_nt: TGTGCCAGCAACCTCGTTGGGGCCGGGTCCCTCACAGATACGCAGTATTTT; cdr3_aa: CASNLVGAGSLTDTQYF